The following is a T cell receptor (beta chain) sequence with its context. Its antigen remains unknown. The record originates from a study of CD8 T cells in ankylosing spondylitis. Study conclusions and caveats: Disease-linked clones bore a CD8+ phenotype and were relatively rare in peripheral blood.

Germline V gene lookup returns CDR1 PRHDT and CDR2 FYEKMQ (reference sequence). V lost 5 bases, J lost 0 bases, and 8 bases lay in between. This CDR3 has 14 residues. MiXCR, applied by TCRdb to the 5' RACE reads, yields one record per CDR3 protein. The table records about 220,000 distinct CDR3 sequences, roughly a tenth of them present only once. Sequenced: blood, either unsorted or a sorted T cell fraction (not recorded which). This sequence was found in a male donor with ankylosing spondylitis or in good health (not recorded which). This sequence joins TRBV13 and TRBJ1-3; D gene ambiguous. CDR3 sequence reads: CASSPVSSGNTIYF. CDR3 nucleotide sequence: TGTGCCAGCAGCCCAGTTTCCTCTGGAAACACCATATATTTT.